Presented here are 20 T cell receptor beta chains from one specimen sequenced in a study of OX40 agonist ivuxolimab in advanced cancers. Here immunoSEQ multiplex PCR was the method, and the copy in TCRdb shows in-frame clones only, minus some. Among tens of thousands of clones, roughly 81% were seen once, and the ten largest hold over 25%. The sequencing here drew on CD4+ or CD8+ T cells sorted from blood, taken in a trial of the OX40 agonist ivuxolimab. These receptors were obtained from an adult with an advanced solid tumor such as melanoma, head and neck, liver or kidney cancer.

This chain joins TRBV5-6 and TRBJ2-5; D is possibly TRBD2 (7 bases). The CDR3 is 13 amino acids. Germline values: CDR1 SGHDT, CDR2 YYEEEE. V was cut by 5 bases and J by 4 bases, with 12 bases left in between. The CDR3 bases are TGTGCCAGCAGTTACGCGGGGGCAGAGACCCAGTACTTC. Protein sequence: CASSYAGAETQYF.

The V gene is TRBV2, the J gene TRBJ1-4; no clear D. The V and J ends lost 1 base and 8 bases respectively, with 14 bases between them. The CDR3 is made up of 15 amino acids. Germline-derived CDR1 and CDR2 are SNHLY and FYNNEI. The CDR3 sequence: CASSEDGALREKLFF. The CDR3 nucleotides are TGTGCCAGCAGTGAAGACGGAGCCTTACGGGAAAAACTGTTTTTT.

The V gene is TRBV19, the J gene TRBJ1-1; D unresolved. There are 13 residues in the CDR3. V lost 5 bases to trimming and J lost 2 bases, with 9 bases between them. Germline CDR1 is LNHDA and CDR2 is SQIVND (reference sequence). CDR3 DNA sequence: TGTGCCAGTAGTCGCGGGGAAAACACTGAAGCTTTCTTT. It encodes CASSRGENTEAFF.

This clone was picked up one time. The chain couples TRBV27 to TRBJ1-1, with 7 bases lining up with TRBD1. Germline V gives CDR1 MNHEY, CDR2 SMNVEV (reference sequence). CDR3 length: 17 residues. V trimming: 4 bases; J trimming: 0 bases; junction bases outside the gene matches: 11. The DNA for the CDR3 is TGTGCCAGCAGTTCTATTTCCGGCGGACAGGTGAACACTGAAGCTTTCTTT. It specifies CASSSISGGQVNTEAFF.

The gene calls are TRBV6-1 and TRBJ2-3, with 8 bases that match TRBD2. Looked up from germline, CDR1 is MNHNS and CDR2 is SASEGT. The J segment lost 3 bases and the V segment lost 4 bases, leaving 6 bases of the junction unmatched. This CDR3 comprises 15 residues. CDR3 protein: CASSGFGGATDTQYF. As DNA, the CDR3 is TGTGCCAGCAGTGGCTTCGGGGGGGCAACAGATACGCAGTATTTT.

V and J are TRBV28 and TRBJ2-7; D remains unclear. The germline CDR1 and CDR2 sequences are MDHEN and SYDVKM. This CDR3 has 14 residues. V was trimmed by 6 bases and J by 3 bases, leaving 15 bases between them. CDR3 loop: CASSNAVLSYEQYF. For the CDR3, the DNA is TGTGCCAGCAGCAACGCCGTCCTAAGCTACGAGCAGTACTTC.

The gene calls are TRBV7-9 and TRBJ2-1, with D possibly called TRBD1 or TRBD2 (6 bases each). V was pared by 5 bases and J by 8 bases, with 16 bases between. This CDR3 comprises 14 residues. Germline CDR1 reads SEHNR; CDR2 reads FQNEAQ (reference sequence). The DNA for the CDR3 is TGTGCCAGCAGCCCGGGGGCCCCCGGGGATGAGCAGTTCTTC. This gives the protein CASSPGAPGDEQFF.

This clone is labeled large. The rearrangement links TRBV2 to TRBJ2-7; D may correspond to TRBD1 or TRBD2 (5 bases each). Germline V gene lookup returns CDR1 SNHLY and CDR2 FYNNEI. V gave up 7 bases and J gave up 6 bases, with 16 bases separating them. This CDR3 has 13 amino acids. CDR3 loop: CASNTGTPGEQYF. CDR3 nucleotide sequence: TGTGCCAGCAATACCGGGACGCCGGGCGAGCAGTACTTC. Full variable domain (remainder filled in from reference TRBV2 and TRBJ2-7): EPEVTQTPSHQVTQMGQEVILRCVPISNHLYFYWYRQILGQKVEFLVSFYNNEISEKSEIFDDQFSVERPDGSNFTLKIRSTKLEDSAMYFCASNTGTPGEQYFGPGTRLTVT.

The rearrangement uses TRBV13 and TRBJ2-1; D is perhaps TRBD2 (7 bases). V lost 6 bases, J lost 4 bases, and 13 bases lay in between. This CDR3 is 14 amino acids long. Germline V CDR1 and CDR2: PRHDT, FYEKMQ (reference sequence). The CDR3 coding sequence is TGTGCCAGCAGAGAGGGGGGAGGGTACAATGAGCAGTTCTTC. Its translation: CASREGGGYNEQFF.

The rearrangement links TRBV7-2 to TRBJ2-1; TRBD2 matches 7 bases. The CDR3 runs 16 residues. Trimming took 5 bases from V and 4 from J; bases not matched to a gene: 11. The V gene's germline CDR1 is SGHTA and CDR2 FQGNSA. The CDR3 reads CASSHSPGLGYNEQFF. CDR3 in DNA: TGTGCCAGCAGCCATAGCCCCGGACTAGGGTACAATGAGCAGTTCTTC. The whole variable domain, filled in from reference TRBV7-2 and TRBJ2-1, reads GAGVSQSPSNKVTEKGKDVELRCDPISGHTALYWYRQSLGQGLEFLIYFQGNSAPDKSGLPSDRFSAERTGGSVSTLTIQRTQQEDSAVYLCASSHSPGLGYNEQFFGPGTRLTVL.

J is TRBJ1-1 and V is TRBV5-1; D is undetermined. The V gene's germline CDR1 is SGHRS and CDR2 YFSETQ. The CDR3 is 14 residues long. V shed 0 bases and J shed 4 bases, with 10 bases lying between them. Here the CDR3 DNA reads TGCGCCAGCAGCTTGGGGGGTTCGATCACTGAAGCTTTCTTT. Translated, it gives CASSLGGSITEAFF.

V gene TRBV2 combines with J gene TRBJ2-1; tentatively, D is TRBD1 or TRBD2 (6 bases each). This CDR3 comprises 14 residues. Germline lookup yields CDR1 SNHLY and CDR2 FYNNEI. Trimming left V 6 bases short and J 2 bases short, with 11 bases between. This CDR3 is CASREGGPYNEQFF. Here the CDR3 DNA reads TGTGCCAGCAGAGAGGGGGGCCCCTACAATGAGCAGTTCTTC.

The table lists this clone with a count of one. The chain has TRBV2 and TRBJ1-3; TRBD1 aligns across 8 bases. The CDR3 consists of 16 residues. Germline CDR1 is SNHLY and CDR2 is FYNNEI. Trimming took 6 bases from V and 2 from J; bases not matched to a gene: 9. The CDR3 here is CASRPPDRGPGNTIYF. CDR3 nucleotide sequence: TGTGCCAGCAGACCCCCCGACAGGGGTCCTGGAAACACCATATATTTT.

This clone has a handful of counts. The chain combines TRBV6-7 with TRBJ2-2; D may match TRBD1 or TRBD2 (8 bases each). TRBV6-7 is recorded as an ORF, its role being uncertain. CDR3 length: 15 amino acids. Trimming stripped 9 bases from V and 7 bases from J, with 21 bases between. CDR3 amino acids: CARQGVISGSGELFF. Here the CDR3 DNA reads TGTGCCAGACAGGGGGTCATCAGCGGGAGCGGGGAGCTGTTTTTT.

This rearrangement joins TRBV27 to TRBJ2-7; possibly TRBD2 for D (6 bases). The CDR3 contains 15 residues. Germline CDR1 MNHEY, CDR2 SMNVEV (reference sequence). The germline V and J ends were trimmed by 5 bases and 2 bases, with 16 bases remaining between them. The CDR3 DNA reads TGTGCCAGCAGTCCTCAACTAGCTCAACCCTACGAGCAGTACTTC. Translated, it gives CASSPQLAQPYEQYF.

CDR3 loop: CASSLVQHGLANEQFF. DNA of the CDR3: TGTGCCAGCAGCCTCGTGCAACACGGACTAGCCAATGAGCAGTTCTTC. This rearrangement joins TRBV11-3 to TRBJ2-1, with 8 bases lining up with TRBD2. CDR3 length: 16 amino acids. Looked up from germline, CDR1 is SGHNT and CDR2 is YENEEA. Trimming cost V 5 bases and J 6 bases; bases outside gene matches: 12.

V and J are TRBV9 and TRBJ2-3; unclear D gene. The CDR3 sequence is 13 residues long. Germline V gene lookup returns CDR1 SGDLS and CDR2 YYNGEE. Trimming took 0 bases from V and 9 from J, leaving 11 bases between them. The DNA for the CDR3 is TGTGCCAGCAGCGTAGGGGTTAGCCACACGCAGTATTTT. The encoded protein is CASSVGVSHTQYF.

Details on this clone: The junction shows a germline mismatch at one end, possibly a read error. This chain links TRBV15 with TRBJ2-5; the match to TRBD2 covers 12 bases. The germline V gene encodes CDR1 LNHNV and CDR2 YYDKDF (reference sequence). CDR3 length equals 17 residues. The DNA of the CDR3 is TGTACCACCAGCAGAGTACTAGCGGGGGGTCCACAAGAGACCCAGTACTTC. Protein sequence: CTTSRVLAGGPQETQYF.

The chain couples TRBV29-1 to TRBJ2-4; D unresolved. V gave up 7 bases and J gave up 1 base, with 11 bases separating them. Germline loops: CDR1 SQVTM, CDR2 ANQGSEA. The CDR3 spans 13 residues. The CDR3 reads CSAAAGAKNIQYF. CDR3 sequence (DNA): TGCAGCGCCGCGGCCGGGGCCAAAAACATTCAGTACTTC.

CDR3 residues: CASSQAGTEAFF. CDR3 nucleotide sequence: TGTGCCAGCAGCCAAGCGGGCACTGAAGCTTTCTTT. V and J are TRBV4-2 and TRBJ1-1, with D hard to call. The CDR3 loop spans 12 amino acids. Germline assignment: CDR1 LGHNA and CDR2 YNFKEQ. Trimming took 1 base from V and 4 from J, leaving 4 bases between them.